These 28 T cell receptor beta chains share one sample of origin, sequenced in a study of spatial heterogeneity in lung cancer. Time point described: sample taken at primary tumor resection. Unsorted whole RNA samples from tumor, nontumor lung or frozen PBMC were sequenced. TCRdb recomputed calls from the 5' RACE reads with MiXCR, one row per CDR3 protein. Of tens of thousands of distinct CDR3 sequences in the sample, less than 5.5% were seen once. The sequenced sample was PBMCs, obtained at surgery. The receptors stem from a female donor with early-stage non-small cell lung cancer.

This clonotype showed up many times. CDR3 loop: CASSNRLESGFGELFF. CDR3 coding DNA: TGTGCCAGCAGCAACCGACTGGAGAGCGGCTTCGGGGAGCTGTTTTTT. The chain combines TRBV5-5 with TRBJ2-2, with D perhaps TRBD2 (5 bases). This CDR3 is 16 amino acids long. From germline, CDR1 is SGHKS and CDR2 YYEKEE (reference sequence). Deletions cut 4 bases from V and 7 bases from J, with 20 bases between.

The rearrangement uses TRBV29-1 and TRBJ2-7; 9 positions agree with TRBD1. After removal of 5 bases from V and 3 bases from J, the junction contained 2 bases not matched to a gene. Looked up from germline, CDR1 is SQVTM and CDR2 is ANQGSEA. The CDR3 loop spans 12 amino acids. In nucleotides, the CDR3 is TGCAGCGTTATGACAGGGGGCTACGAGCAGTACTTC. Protein: CSVMTGGYEQYF.

This clonotype was detected only a few times. V is TRBV29-1 and J is TRBJ1-1; D is uncertain. V gave up 4 bases and J gave up 8 bases, with 14 bases separating them. The CDR3 has 12 amino acids. Per the germline V gene, CDR1 is SQVTM and CDR2 is ANQGSEA. This CDR3 is CSVGRALGEAFF. The CDR3 DNA follows: TGCAGCGTTGGCCGGGCCTTAGGAGAAGCTTTCTTT.

V usage is TRBV7-2 and J usage is TRBJ2-1, with TRBD2 matching over 15 bases. Germline V gene sequence: CDR1 SGHTA, CDR2 FQGNSA. CDR3 length: 17 residues. Trimming at V came to 5 bases and at J to 8 bases, leaving 10 bases not matched to a gene. The CDR3 coding sequence is TGTGCCAGCAGCCCAAGACGGACTAGCGGGAGGGGTGATGAGCAGTTCTTC. It codes for CASSPRRTSGRGDEQFF.

This clonotype was observed at least ten times. The chain carries TRBV5-1 and TRBJ2-2; D may be TRBD2 (6 bases). The CDR3 extends over 16 amino acids. The V gene lost 5 bases and the J gene lost 1 base, with 15 bases spanning the gap. Germline CDR1 reads SGHRS; CDR2 reads YFSETQ. The CDR3 DNA sequence: TGCGCCAGCAGGAACCCGGGACTGAAGAACACCGGGGAGCTGTTTTTT. Protein sequence: CASRNPGLKNTGELFF.

Only a few counts were recorded for this clonotype. This chain joins TRBV28 and TRBJ2-1; D unresolved. Trimming pared 10 bases from V and 9 bases from J, leaving 10 bases between. The CDR3 runs 10 residues. Germline CDR1 is MDHEN and CDR2 is SYDVKM. CDR3 sequence reads: CATTPGEQFF. CDR3 nucleotides: TGTGCCACCACCCCCGGTGAGCAGTTCTTC. Full variable domain (missing parts from reference TRBV28 and TRBJ2-1): DVKVTQSSRYLVKRTGEKVFLECVQDMDHENMFWYRQDPGLGLRLIYFSYDVKMKEKGDIPEGYSVSREKKERFSLILESASTNQTSMYLCATTPGEQFFGPGTRLTVL.

This clonotype was detected ten times or more. The J gene is TRBJ2-1, the V gene TRBV12-3 or TRBV12-4; TRBD2 aligns across 7 bases. The CDR3 consists of 17 residues. After removal of 7 bases from V and 0 bases from J, the junction contained 12 bases not matched to a gene. CDR3 in DNA: TGTGCCAGCATCCCAGGACCCGGGAGGATCTCCTACAATGAGCAGTTCTTC. It translates to CASIPGPGRISYNEQFF.

This clonotype was detected many times. The chain recombines TRBV7-9 with TRBJ2-1, with 10 positions matching TRBD1. The germline V gene encodes CDR1 SEHNR and CDR2 FQNEAQ (reference sequence). The CDR3 consists of 15 residues. The V segment lost 7 bases and the J segment 8 bases; nucleotides outside the gene matches: 11. DNA for the CDR3: TGTGCCAGCACCTCGGGACAGGGGCCGATCGATGAGCAGTTCTTC. As protein: CASTSGQGPIDEQFF.

This clonotype was counted at least ten times. The chain recombines TRBV7-2 with TRBJ2-2; 9 nucleotides align to TRBD2. The V and J ends lost 3 bases and 8 bases, in that order; junction bases with no gene match: 10. Germline V gene sequence: CDR1 SGHTA, CDR2 FQGNSA. This CDR3 has 16 amino acids. This CDR3 reads CASSFSSGTSRGELFF. The CDR3 coding sequence is TGTGCCAGCAGCTTTTCTAGCGGGACCTCAAGGGGGGAGCTGTTTTTT.

This clonotype was found many times. V usage is TRBV10-3 and J usage is TRBJ2-1, with 8 bases aligning to TRBD2. CDR3 size: 16 residues. Per the germline V gene, CDR1 is ENHRY and CDR2 is SYGVKD. J was trimmed by 7 bases and V by 2 bases; bases with no gene match: 10. The CDR3 loop is CAISEGSGRAPNEQFF. In DNA, the CDR3 is TGTGCCATCAGTGAGGGAAGCGGGAGAGCCCCGAATGAGCAGTTCTTC.

This clonotype was counted many times. The CDR3 loop is CASSVEWETEAFF. CDR3 nucleotides: TGTGCCAGCAGCGTAGAATGGGAGACTGAAGCTTTCTTT. The chain uses TRBV9 and TRBJ1-1; no firm D call. The CDR3 runs 13 residues. Deletions cut 0 bases from V and 5 bases from J, with 8 bases between. The germline V gene encodes CDR1 SGDLS and CDR2 YYNGEE.

This clonotype was observed many times. The chain uses TRBV20-1 and TRBJ1-5; no clear D gene. The CDR3 is 12 residues long. Germline V gene sequence: CDR1 DFQATT, CDR2 SNEGSKA (reference sequence). Trimming removed 6 bases from V and 1 base from J, with 7 bases in between. The CDR3 loop reads CSALSSNQPQHF. In DNA, the CDR3 is TGCAGTGCCCTGAGCAGCAATCAGCCCCAGCATTTT.

This clonotype showed up just a few times. The CDR3 region has the DNA TGTGCCAGCAGTGAAGCAGGAGCGGGGGGGCAGAATACGCAGTATTTT. It specifies CASSEAGAGGQNTQYF. The rearrangement joins TRBV2 to TRBJ2-3; 10 nucleotides align to TRBD2. V lost 0 bases and J lost 7; bases outside the gene matches: 7. The germline gives CDR1 SNHLY, CDR2 FYNNEI. This CDR3 has 16 residues.

This clonotype has ten or more counts. The chain recombines TRBV12-3 or TRBV12-4 with TRBJ2-1; no reliable D call. V lost 6 bases and J 9 bases, leaving 15 bases between the germline ends. The CDR3 sequence is 13 residues long. The CDR3 nucleotides are TGTGCCAGCAGCCCGCGGATAGGTAGTGAGCAGTTCTTC. This sequence encodes CASSPRIGSEQFF.

In its sample, this clonotype was seen many times. The chain employs TRBV20-1 and TRBJ1-3; D uncertain. CDR1 and CDR2 from the germline V gene are DFQATT and SNEGSKA (reference sequence). Trimming took 1 base from V and 2 from J, leaving 9 bases between them. There are 14 residues in the CDR3. CDR3 residues: CSARAPATGNTIYF. The DNA of the CDR3 is TGCAGTGCTAGAGCCCCAGCGACTGGAAACACCATATATTTT.

This clonotype appeared many times. The CDR3 region is CSARGDGQAQETQYF. CDR3 coding DNA: TGCAGTGCTCGAGGGGATGGACAGGCCCAAGAGACCCAGTACTTC. J is TRBJ2-5 and V is TRBV20-1; the match to TRBD1 covers 7 bases. CDR1 DFQATT and CDR2 SNEGSKA come from the germline V gene (reference sequence). V trimming: 5 bases; J trimming: 1 base; junction bases outside the gene matches: 10. CDR3 length: 15 amino acids.

This clonotype was counted at least ten times. The genes are TRBV6-5 and TRBJ1-5; no definite D call. CDR3 length: 13 amino acids. Germline V gene data show CDR1 as MNHEY and CDR2 as SVGAGI. V lost 0 bases to trimming and J lost 6 bases, with 6 bases between them. The CDR3 region is CASSYSKSQPQHF. In DNA, the CDR3 is TGTGCCAGCAGTTACTCGAAGAGTCAGCCCCAGCATTTT.

This clonotype has more than one count but fewer than ten. The V call is TRBV5-6, the J call TRBJ1-1; D is undetermined. V was pared by 0 bases and J by 0 bases, with 9 bases between. Germline V gene data show CDR1 as SGHDT and CDR2 as YYEEEE. The CDR3 is made up of 15 amino acids. CDR3 amino acids: CASSLVGIMNTEAFF. Written as DNA, the CDR3 is TGTGCCAGCAGCTTGGTGGGGATTATGAACACTGAAGCTTTCTTT. Full variable domain (missing parts from reference TRBV5-6 and TRBJ1-1): DAGVTQSPTHLIKTRGQQVTLRCSPKSGHDTVSWYQQALGQGPQFIFQYYEEEERQRGNFPDRFSGHQFPNYSSELNVNALLLGDSALYLCASSLVGIMNTEAFFGQGTRLTVV.

This clonotype was counted many times. The chain employs TRBV2 and TRBJ2-7, with D tentatively TRBD1 (6 bases). The ends were cut back, 4 bases at V and 2 bases at J, with 18 bases in the middle. Germline values: CDR1 SNHLY, CDR2 FYNNEI. The length of the CDR3 is 16 residues. CDR3: CASSAEATGITYEQYF. For the CDR3, the DNA is TGTGCCAGCAGTGCAGAGGCCACAGGGATAACCTACGAGCAGTACTTC.

This clonotype was seen at least ten times. This sequence joins TRBV6-4 and TRBJ1-1; D gene ambiguous. V shed 0 bases and J shed 2 bases, with 4 bases lying between them. The CDR3 covers 13 residues. Germline assignment: CDR1 MRHNA and CDR2 SNTAGT. DNA of the CDR3: TGTGCCAGCAGTGACTCCCTTAACACTGAAGCTTTCTTT. Translation: CASSDSLNTEAFF.

This clonotype was observed many times. The chain carries TRBV20-1 and TRBJ2-2; D possibly corresponds to TRBD2 (7 bases). Per the germline V gene, CDR1 is DFQATT and CDR2 is SNEGSKA (reference sequence). Trimming left V 5 bases short and J 7 bases short, with 20 bases between. This CDR3 contains 15 residues. CDR3 DNA: TGCAGTGCTCCCCTGAGGGGGGGGCAACGCGGGGAGCTGTTTTTT. Translation gives CSAPLRGGQRGELFF.

Comment on this clonotype: This may be a read error: a much more frequent sequence differs by one nucleotide. The genes are TRBV5-1 and TRBJ2-5; 11 positions agree with TRBD2. Germline V gives CDR1 SGHRS, CDR2 YFSETQ. This CDR3 comprises 15 residues. The CDR3 loop reads CASRTGLAAQETPYF. CDR3 DNA sequence: TGCGCCAGCAGGACGGGACTAGCGGCTCAAGAGACCCCGTACTTC.

This clonotype appeared many times. This rearrangement joins TRBV5-6 to TRBJ1-1, with 9 positions matching TRBD1. The CDR3 extends over 14 amino acids. J was trimmed by 4 bases and V by 5 bases; bases with no gene match: 6. Germline CDR1 and CDR2: SGHDT and YYEEEE. The CDR3 nucleotides are TGTGCCAGCAGGATACAGGGGGCGGTCACTGAAGCTTTCTTT. The encoded protein is CASRIQGAVTEAFF.

There are a few counts of this clonotype. The chain couples TRBV7-9 to TRBJ1-6; no clear D gene. The CDR3 contains 12 residues. Deletions cut 7 bases from V and 7 bases from J, with 8 bases between. CDR1 SEHNR and CDR2 FQNEAQ come from the germline V gene (reference sequence). The CDR3 DNA reads TGTGCCAGCACCCGAGGGAATTCACCCCTCCACTTT. It is translated as CASTRGNSPLHF.

This clonotype has a count of ten or more. V is TRBV2 and J is TRBJ2-7; D is unclear. The CDR3 runs 14 residues. Germline lookup yields CDR1 SNHLY and CDR2 FYNNEI. Trimming pared 11 bases from V and 0 bases from J, leaving 17 bases between. The CDR3 nucleotides are TGTGCCGGAGCCGTGGGCATAGGCTCCTACGAGCAGTACTTC. It translates to CAGAVGIGSYEQYF.

The sample holds many counts of this clonotype. This sequence joins TRBV7-9 and TRBJ2-7; 10 nucleotides agree with TRBD2. The CDR3 contains 16 residues. Germline assignment: CDR1 SEHNR and CDR2 FQNEAQ (reference sequence). With 5 bases clipped from V and 3 bases from J, the junction kept 10 bases outside the gene matches. CDR3 DNA sequence: TGTGCCAGCAGCCACGGTCTTAGGACTAGCGGCTACGAGCAGTACTTC. Translation: CASSHGLRTSGYEQYF.

This clonotype was found many times. The chain uses TRBV6-5 and TRBJ1-5, with D unclear. Germline-derived CDR1 and CDR2 are MNHEY and SVGAGI. The CDR3 contains 20 residues. Trimming shortened V by 8 bases and J by 5 bases, and 34 bases separated the two germline ends. CDR3 bases: TGTGCCAGCGGGAACAGAAACCTCCTCAACCTTATAGCGGGTTATCAGCCCCAGCATTTT. Residues: CASGNRNLLNLIAGYQPQHF.

This clonotype was detected many times. The rearrangement joins TRBV7-2 to TRBJ1-2; TRBD1 matches 8 bases. The V and J ends lost 1 base and 7 bases, in that order; junction bases with no gene match: 5. Looked up from germline, CDR1 is SGHTA and CDR2 is FQGNSA. This CDR3 contains 14 residues. The CDR3 DNA reads TGTGCCAGCAGCTTAGTCAGCAGGGGGCTTGGCTACACCTTC. Protein: CASSLVSRGLGYTF.